The 15 T cell receptor beta chains below were found in one sample sequenced in a study of blood T cell repertoires in COVID-19. The table came from immunoSEQ multiplex PCR; TCRdb's copy has only in-frame clones and leaves some out. In the table there are around 270,000 clones, roughly 86% of which are singletons. Sequenced input: peripheral blood. Receptor source: a man in his forties who had recovered from COVID-19.

V gene TRBV6-1 combines with J gene TRBJ1-2; 9 bases are a match to TRBD1. With V trimmed by 5 bases and J by 5 bases, 12 bases remained unmatched. This CDR3 region has 16 residues. Germline values: CDR1 MNHNS, CDR2 SASEGT. CDR3 in DNA: TGTGCCAGCAGTCAAGACCGGGACAGGGCAATTTATGGCTACACCTTC. This encodes CASSQDRDRAIYGYTF.

The chain is built from TRBV18 and TRBJ1-1, with D perhaps matching TRBD1 (5 bases). Trimming shortened V by 0 bases and J by 5 bases, and 13 bases separated the two germline ends. CDR3 size: 15 residues. Germline V gives CDR1 KGHSH, CDR2 LQKENI. The DNA for the CDR3 is TGTGCCAGCTCACCACCGGCAGGGATATGGACTGAAGCTTTCTTT. Protein sequence: CASSPPAGIWTEAFF.

This clone was found once. The rearrangement links TRBV3-1 (or the pseudogene TRBV3-2) to TRBJ2-5; D is perhaps TRBD2 (6 bases). This CDR3 spans 18 amino acids. Germline CDR1 is LGHDT and CDR2 is YNNKEL (reference sequence). The V gene lost 0 bases and the J gene lost 3 bases, with 20 bases spanning the gap. CDR3 in DNA: TGTGCCAGCAGCCAAGATAGGGGAAGCTCGGGAGTGGAAGAGACCCAGTACTTC. Translated, it gives CASSQDRGSSGVEETQYF.

This clone showed up just once. The chain employs TRBV4-3 and TRBJ2-2, with a tentative D call TRBD2 (7 bases). Germline loops: CDR1 LGHNA, CDR2 YSLEER. V was shortened by 5 bases and J by 3 bases, with 25 bases between the two germline ends. The CDR3 is 19 amino acids. The chain's CDR3 is CASSSFSFSGEGDTGELFF. In DNA form, the CDR3 reads TGCGCCAGCAGCTCTTTTTCCTTCTCTGGGGAGGGGGACACCGGGGAGCTGTTTTTT.

The gene calls are TRBV27 and TRBJ2-2, with 9 nucleotides matching TRBD2. Germline V gene data show CDR1 as MNHEY and CDR2 as SMNVEV (reference sequence). The CDR3 consists of 16 residues. J was trimmed by 2 bases and V by 4 bases; bases with no gene match: 5. DNA of the CDR3: TGTGCCAGCAGTTCACGGACTAGCGCCAACACCGGGGAGCTGTTTTTT. Amino acid sequence: CASSSRTSANTGELFF.

V usage is TRBV10-1 and J usage is TRBJ2-5; D may be TRBD2 (7 bases). CDR3 size: 16 residues. V lost 3 bases and J lost 2, with 16 bases in between. Germline values: CDR1 WNHNN, CDR2 SYGVQD (reference sequence). CDR3: CASSDSAAGAQETQYF. The CDR3 nucleotides read TGCGCCAGCAGTGATAGCGCGGCGGGGGCGCAAGAGACCCAGTACTTC.

The chain couples TRBV29-1 to TRBJ2-3, with 7 bases aligning to TRBD1. Germline CDR1 SQVTM, CDR2 ANQGSEA. Losses at the gene ends were 3 bases for V and 4 bases for J; bases not matched to a gene: 13. This CDR3 has 16 amino acids. In DNA, the CDR3 is TGCAGCGTTGATAGCGACGACAGGGAGTACGCAGATACGCAGTATTTT. Protein sequence: CSVDSDDREYADTQYF.

This rearrangement joins TRBV19 to TRBJ2-4, with TRBD1 matching 12 bases. J was trimmed by 0 bases and V by 5 bases; bases with no gene match: 5. CDR1 is LNHDA, CDR2 SQIVND, per germline (reference sequence). CDR3 length equals 17 residues. Written as DNA, the CDR3 is TGTGCCAGTAGTCTGCCGGGACAGGGGGCAGCCAAAAACATTCAGTACTTC. This translates into CASSLPGQGAAKNIQYF.

The rearrangement uses TRBV4-3 and TRBJ1-1, with D possibly TRBD1 on 6 matching bases. The CDR3 is 14 amino acids. Trimming stripped 3 bases from V and 7 bases from J, with 15 bases between. Germline assignment: CDR1 LGHNA and CDR2 YSLEER. Here the CDR3 reads CASSHTGFQGEAFF. The CDR3 DNA follows: TGCGCCAGCAGCCACACAGGGTTTCAGGGTGAAGCTTTCTTT.

V usage is TRBV2 and J usage is TRBJ2-7, with no clear D. The CDR3 loop spans 11 amino acids. CDR1 and CDR2 from the germline V gene are SNHLY and FYNNEI. V was shortened by 2 bases and J by 3 bases, with 2 bases between the two germline ends. CDR3 sequence (DNA): TGTGCCAGCAGTGAACACTACGAGCAGTACTTC. Protein: CASSEHYEQYF.

V gene TRBV3-1 (or the pseudogene TRBV3-2) combines with J gene TRBJ2-5; 8 bases are a match to TRBD2. Germline trimming cut 4 bases from V and 5 bases from J; bases unmatched to any gene: 6. The CDR3 has 14 amino acids. Germline values: CDR1 LGHDT, CDR2 YNNKEL (reference sequence). In DNA form, the CDR3 reads TGTGCCAGCAGCCCTAGCGGGCAGGGGGAGACCCAGTACTTC. This sequence encodes CASSPSGQGETQYF.

The chain employs TRBV6-6 and TRBJ2-7; maybe TRBD2 (6 bases). Germline assignment: CDR1 MNHNY and CDR2 SVGAGI (reference sequence). The CDR3 totals 15 residues. The ends were cut back, 6 bases at V and 3 bases at J, with 18 bases in the middle. The CDR3 bases are TGTGCCAGCAGCCTGGGGAGGCTACCCAACTACGAGCAGTACTTC. Amino acid sequence: CASSLGRLPNYEQYF.

The V call is TRBV7-9, the J call TRBJ2-1; 14 bases align to TRBD2. Germline assignment: CDR1 SEHNR and CDR2 FQNEAQ (reference sequence). The CDR3 covers 19 residues. Unmatched junction bases numbered 18, after V lost 5 bases and J lost 9 bases. The CDR3 region has the DNA TGTGCCAGCAGCCCAAGCCGACTAGCGGGAGGGATAACTACAGGTGAGCAGTTCTTC. Its translation is CASSPSRLAGGITTGEQFF.

The chain has TRBV6-1 and TRBJ2-7, with 7 bases matching TRBD2. The V and J ends lost 3 bases and 2 bases, in that order; junction bases with no gene match: 4. CDR1 is MNHNS, CDR2 SASEGT, per germline. This CDR3 comprises 14 residues. This chain's CDR3 is CASSDGGGPYEQYF. CDR3 nucleotide sequence: TGTGCCAGCAGTGATGGCGGGGGACCCTACGAGCAGTACTTC.

Concerning this clone: The germline gene is not matched at one end of the junction; a read error may be the cause. This chain links TRBV2 with TRBJ2-7, with D unresolved. The CDR3 is made up of 9 amino acids. The V gene's germline CDR1 is SNHLY and CDR2 FYNNEI. CDR3 DNA sequence: TGTGCCAGCAGATCCGGGTTCCACTTC. Its protein is CASRSGFHF.